Following are 14 T cell receptor beta chains from one sample sequenced in a study of T cells in Graves' hyperthyroidism and ophthalmopathy. TCR beta CDR3 sequences were amplified from RNA transcripts. Carried out on the TCR CDR3, a first-round RT-PCR used the HTBI primer set. TCRdb recomputed calls from the multiplex PCR reads with MiXCR, one row per CDR3 protein. The sample shows about 270,000 distinct CDR3 sequences, approximately 26% of them seen only once. The sample comprised blood. Receptor source: a middle-aged man with Graves' hyperthyroidism that later progressed to Graves' ophthalmopathy.

There are a few counts of this clonotype. V and J are TRBV19 and TRBJ1-2, with D hard to call. V lost 4 bases and J 4 bases, leaving 16 bases between the germline ends. The length of the CDR3 is 15 residues. Germline V CDR1 and CDR2: LNHDA, SQIVND (reference sequence). This CDR3 is CASSTASLWIYGYTF. CDR3 sequence (DNA): TGTGCCAGTAGTACTGCCTCCCTTTGGATCTATGGCTACACCTTC.

The table lists this clonotype with many counts. The chain has TRBV24-1 and TRBJ2-7; 8 nucleotides line up with TRBD2. This CDR3 spans 15 amino acids. Looked up from germline, CDR1 is KGHDR and CDR2 is SFDVKD. V shed 0 bases and J 3 bases; nucleotides not matched to a gene: 3. The DNA for the CDR3 is TGTGCCACCAGTGATTTGCGGGGGGGGATCTACGAGCAGTACTTC. This sequence encodes CATSDLRGGIYEQYF.

The V gene is TRBV28, the J gene TRBJ1-1, with 10 bases fitting TRBD1. Per germline, CDR1 MDHEN and CDR2 SYDVKM. Unmatched junction bases numbered 9, after V lost 5 bases and J lost 9 bases. CDR3 length: 14 amino acids. The CDR3 reads CASSLPGQGPKAFF. The DNA of the CDR3 is TGTGCCAGCAGTCTTCCGGGACAGGGGCCGAAAGCTTTCTTT. The variable domain in full, completed from reference TRBV28 and TRBJ1-1, reads DVKVTQSSRYLVKRTGEKVFLECVQDMDHENMFWYRQDPGLGLRLIYFSYDVKMKEKGDIPEGYSVSREKKERFSLILESASTNQTSMYLCASSLPGQGPKAFFGQGTRLTVV.

This clonotype has ten or more counts. This rearrangement joins TRBV6-5 to TRBJ1-5; 7 nucleotides align to TRBD1. The CDR3 runs to 19 residues. The V gene end was trimmed by 6 bases and the J gene end by 0 bases; junction bases not matched to a gene: 17. Germline CDR1 MNHEY, CDR2 SVGAGI. The CDR3 here is CASRPHRDSEYYSNQPQHF. CDR3 in DNA: TGTGCCAGCAGACCACATAGGGACAGCGAATATTATAGCAATCAGCCCCAGCATTTT.

The V and J genes are TRBV20-1 and TRBJ1-3, with D perhaps TRBD1 (5 bases). This CDR3 region has 14 residues. The V and J ends lost 0 bases and 4 bases respectively, with 10 bases between them. CDR1 DFQATT and CDR2 SNEGSKA come from the germline V gene (reference sequence). CDR3 coding DNA: TGCAGTGCTAGAGATGGCAGGGAGGGAAACACCATATATTTT. It is translated as CSARDGREGNTIYF.

This rearrangement joins TRBV6-5 to TRBJ2-7; 7 nucleotides match TRBD1. Germline V gene data show CDR1 as MNHEY and CDR2 as SVGAGI. CDR3 length: 15 residues. J gave up 5 bases and V 2 bases, and 9 bases lay outside the gene matches. For the CDR3, the DNA is TGTGCCAGCAGTTACATGTCAGGGGGAAAGCACGAGCAGTACTTC. Translating gives CASSYMSGGKHEQYF.

Many counts were recorded for this clonotype. This chain joins TRBV20-1 and TRBJ2-2, with D possibly TRBD1 on 6 matching bases. Per the germline V gene, CDR1 is DFQATT and CDR2 is SNEGSKA (reference sequence). V lost 5 bases and J lost 4, with 11 bases in between. The CDR3 is made up of 13 amino acids. The CDR3 loop reads CSAGGTTTGELFF. CDR3 coding DNA: TGCAGTGCTGGTGGGACAACCACCGGGGAGCTGTTTTTT.

V gene TRBV9 combines with J gene TRBJ2-7; TRBD1 agrees at 10 bases. V dropped 3 bases and J dropped 2; count of bases not matched to a gene: 8. The CDR3 sequence is 16 residues long. Germline V gene sequence: CDR1 SGDLS, CDR2 YYNGEE. The CDR3 reads CASSASGQGVPYEQYF. As DNA, the CDR3 is TGTGCCAGCAGCGCCTCAGGACAGGGGGTTCCCTACGAGCAGTACTTC.

This clonotype was counted many times. This chain joins TRBV20-1 and TRBJ2-3; no clear D. V shed 3 bases and J shed 5 bases, with 12 bases lying between them. The CDR3 has 13 residues. Germline loops: CDR1 DFQATT, CDR2 SNEGSKA (reference sequence). DNA for the CDR3: TGCAGTGCTAGCCTTGGCCCCAGAGATACGCAGTATTTT. It is translated as CSASLGPRDTQYF.

CDR3 region: CASNRPEKNYGYTF. The CDR3 nucleotides are TGTGCCAGCAACCGGCCTGAGAAGAACTATGGCTACACCTTC. V gene TRBV12-3 or TRBV12-4 combines with J gene TRBJ1-2; no clear D gene. V lost 7 bases and J lost 2, with 14 bases in between. This CDR3 spans 14 amino acids.

This clonotype was detected only once. V is TRBV6-1 and J is TRBJ1-2, with a possible D match to TRBD1 (5 bases). This CDR3 is built from 14 residues. V was pared by 6 bases and J by 8 bases, with 19 bases between. Germline V CDR1 and CDR2: MNHNS, SASEGT. The CDR3: CASREPGPLRGYTF. The CDR3 bases are TGTGCCAGCAGGGAACCGGGACCCCTGCGCGGCTACACCTTC.

This clonotype came up many times. The chain combines TRBV12-3 or TRBV12-4 with TRBJ2-7; the D is unclear. Trimming took 3 bases from V and 2 from J, leaving 11 bases between them. CDR3 size: 14 residues. The CDR3 region is CASSFRSGAYEQYF. The CDR3 nucleotides are TGTGCCAGCAGTTTTAGGTCAGGCGCCTACGAGCAGTACTTC.

Ten or more counts support this clonotype. CDR3 protein: CASSAGGSGEQYF. CDR3 DNA: TGTGCCAGCAGCGCTGGAGGGAGTGGCGAGCAGTACTTC. The chain is built from TRBV7-3 and TRBJ2-7, with D possibly TRBD2 on 6 matching bases. This CDR3 spans 13 amino acids. V dropped 5 bases and J dropped 6 bases, with 14 bases sitting between them. Germline values: CDR1 SGHTA, CDR2 FQGTGA. Complete variable domain (other parts from reference TRBV7-3 and TRBJ2-7): GAGVSQTPSNKVTEKGKYVELRCDPISGHTALYWYRQSLGQGPEFLIYFQGTGAADDSGLPNDRFFAVRPEGSVSTLKIQRTERGDSAVYLCASSAGGSGEQYFGPGTRLTVT.

There are many counts of this clonotype. The chain uses TRBV30 and TRBJ2-7; D remains unclear. The CDR3 has 14 residues. CDR1 GTSNPN and CDR2 SVGIG come from the germline V gene (reference sequence). Deletions cut 3 bases from V and 7 bases from J, with 19 bases between. The CDR3 region has the DNA TGTGCCTGGAGCAAAAAAAGGACCCCGGGTGAGCAGTACTTC. It specifies CAWSKKRTPGEQYF.